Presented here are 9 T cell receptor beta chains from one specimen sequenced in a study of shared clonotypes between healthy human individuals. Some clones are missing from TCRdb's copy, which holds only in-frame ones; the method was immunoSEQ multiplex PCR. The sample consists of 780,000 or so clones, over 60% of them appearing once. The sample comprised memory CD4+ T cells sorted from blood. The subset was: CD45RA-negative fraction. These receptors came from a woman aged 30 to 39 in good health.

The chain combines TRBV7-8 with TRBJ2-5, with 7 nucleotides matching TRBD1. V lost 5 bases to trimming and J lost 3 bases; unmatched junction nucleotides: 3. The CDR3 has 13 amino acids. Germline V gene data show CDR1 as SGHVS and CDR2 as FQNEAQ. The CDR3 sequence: CASSNDREETQYF. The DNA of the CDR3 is TGTGCCAGCAGCAACGACAGGGAAGAGACCCAGTACTTC.

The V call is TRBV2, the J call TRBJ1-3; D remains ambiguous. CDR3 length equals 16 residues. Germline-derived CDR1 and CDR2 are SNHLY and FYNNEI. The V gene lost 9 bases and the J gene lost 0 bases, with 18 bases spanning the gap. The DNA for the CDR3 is TGTGCCAGATCCTTAGGTAGATTTGGCTCTGGAAACACCATATATTTT. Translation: CARSLGRFGSGNTIYF.

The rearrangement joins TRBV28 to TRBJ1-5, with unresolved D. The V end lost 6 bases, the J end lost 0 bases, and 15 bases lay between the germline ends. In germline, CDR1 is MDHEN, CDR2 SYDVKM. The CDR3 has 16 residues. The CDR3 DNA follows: TGTGCCAGCAGATTAGGTGGACCCAATAGCAATCAGCCCCAGCATTTT. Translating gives CASRLGGPNSNQPQHF.

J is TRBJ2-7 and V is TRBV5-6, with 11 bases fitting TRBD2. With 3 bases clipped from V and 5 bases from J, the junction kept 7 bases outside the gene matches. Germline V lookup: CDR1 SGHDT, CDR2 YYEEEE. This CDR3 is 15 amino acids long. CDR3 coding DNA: TGTGCCAGCAGCTCCTGGACTAGCGGGTCCCACGAGCAGTACTTC. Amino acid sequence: CASSSWTSGSHEQYF. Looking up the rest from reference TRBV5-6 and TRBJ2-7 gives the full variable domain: DAGVTQSPTHLIKTRGQQVTLRCSPKSGHDTVSWYQQALGQGPQFIFQYYEEEERQRGNFPDRFSGHQFPNYSSELNVNALLLGDSALYLCASSSWTSGSHEQYFGPGTRLTVT.

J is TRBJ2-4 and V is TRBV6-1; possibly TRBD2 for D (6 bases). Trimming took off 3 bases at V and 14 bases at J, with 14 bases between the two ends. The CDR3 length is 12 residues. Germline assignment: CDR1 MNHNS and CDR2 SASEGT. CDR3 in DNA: TGTGCCAGCAGTGATGCCGGGACTTACGAGTACTTC. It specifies CASSDAGTYEYF.

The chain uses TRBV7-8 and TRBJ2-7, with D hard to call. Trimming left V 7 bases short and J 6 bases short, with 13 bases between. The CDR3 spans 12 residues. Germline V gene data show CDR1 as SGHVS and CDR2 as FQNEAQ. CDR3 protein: CASTWAGGEQYF. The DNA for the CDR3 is TGTGCCAGCACCTGGGCCGGCGGCGAGCAGTACTTC.

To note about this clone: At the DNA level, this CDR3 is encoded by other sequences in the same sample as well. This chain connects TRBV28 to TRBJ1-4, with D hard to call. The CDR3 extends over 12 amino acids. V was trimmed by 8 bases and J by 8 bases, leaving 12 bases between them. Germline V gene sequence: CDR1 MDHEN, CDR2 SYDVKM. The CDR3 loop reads CASRAGGEKLFF. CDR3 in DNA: TGTGCCAGCCGGGCCGGAGGCGAAAAACTGTTTTTT.

The CDR3 bases are TGTGCCAGCAGCTCTTCTAGCAGTGCAGAGACCCAGTACTTC. Translation: CASSSSSSAETQYF. The chain employs TRBV7-4 and TRBJ2-5; TRBD2 is a possible D gene (5 bases). The germline gives CDR1 SGHVT, CDR2 SQSDAQ. The CDR3 is 14 amino acids. V was pared by 4 bases and J by 4 bases, with 13 bases between.

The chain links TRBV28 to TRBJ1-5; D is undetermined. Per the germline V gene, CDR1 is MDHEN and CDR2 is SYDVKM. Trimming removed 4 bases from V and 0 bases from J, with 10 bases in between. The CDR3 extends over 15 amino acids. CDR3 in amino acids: CASSWGINSNQPQHF. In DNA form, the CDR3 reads TGTGCCAGCAGTTGGGGAATCAATAGCAATCAGCCCCAGCATTTT. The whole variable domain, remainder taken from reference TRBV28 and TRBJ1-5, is DVKVTQSSRYLVKRTGEKVFLECVQDMDHENMFWYRQDPGLGLRLIYFSYDVKMKEKGDIPEGYSVSREKKERFSLILESASTNQTSMYLCASSWGINSNQPQHFGDGTRLSIL.